This T cell receptor beta chain emerged from a study of T cell responses to AZD1222 COVID-19 vaccine. Across the whole study: Second-dose timings of about 4 or about 12 weeks were pooled.

Some clones are missing from TCRdb's copy, which holds only in-frame ones; the method was immunoSEQ multiplex PCR. In the table there are roughly 100,000 clones, roughly 88% of which are singletons. This clone was observed a few times. What it binds is not known. V lost 3 bases to trimming and J lost 8 bases, with 11 bases between them. This CDR3 contains 13 residues. The germline gives CDR1 LGHDT, CDR2 YNNKEL (reference sequence). General study points: The study found vaccine-associated CD4 TCRs spanning spike, dominant at 160-218 and 743-854.

The sequencing used peripheral blood, collected on day 0 of AZD1222 vaccination. This clonotype originated in an adult in good health. The chain has TRBV3-1 (or the pseudogene TRBV3-2) and TRBJ2-1; D tentatively reads TRBD1 or TRBD2 (7 bases each). This CDR3 is CASSHRGGDEQFF. As DNA, the CDR3 is TGTGCCAGCAGCCACAGGGGGGGGGATGAGCAGTTCTTC.